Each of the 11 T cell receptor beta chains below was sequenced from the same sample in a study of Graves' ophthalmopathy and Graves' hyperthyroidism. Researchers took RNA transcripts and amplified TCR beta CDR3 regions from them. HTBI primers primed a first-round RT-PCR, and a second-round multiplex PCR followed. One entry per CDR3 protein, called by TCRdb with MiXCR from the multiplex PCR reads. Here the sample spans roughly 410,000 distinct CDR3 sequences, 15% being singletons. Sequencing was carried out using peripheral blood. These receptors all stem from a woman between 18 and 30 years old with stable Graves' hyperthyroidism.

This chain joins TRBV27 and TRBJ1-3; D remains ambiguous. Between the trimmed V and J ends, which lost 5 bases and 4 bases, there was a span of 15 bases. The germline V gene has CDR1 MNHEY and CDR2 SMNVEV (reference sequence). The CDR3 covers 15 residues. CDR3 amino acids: CASSIRPDAGNTIYF. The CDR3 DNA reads TGTGCCAGCAGTATCCGACCCGACGCCGGAAACACCATATATTTT.

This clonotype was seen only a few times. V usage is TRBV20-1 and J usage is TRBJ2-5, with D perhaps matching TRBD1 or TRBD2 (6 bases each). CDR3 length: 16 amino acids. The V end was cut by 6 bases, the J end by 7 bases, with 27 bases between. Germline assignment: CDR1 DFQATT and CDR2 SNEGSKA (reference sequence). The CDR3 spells CSAERGGAGARGTQYF. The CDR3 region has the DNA TGCAGTGCCGAAAGGGGCGGGGCAGGGGCTCGGGGGACCCAGTACTTC.

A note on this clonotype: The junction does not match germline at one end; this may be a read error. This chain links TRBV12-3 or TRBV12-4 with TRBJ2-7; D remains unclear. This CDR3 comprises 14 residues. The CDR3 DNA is TGTGCCAGCAGTTTAGGGACGGCCTCCTACGGGCAGTACTTC. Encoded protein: CASSLGTASYGQYF.

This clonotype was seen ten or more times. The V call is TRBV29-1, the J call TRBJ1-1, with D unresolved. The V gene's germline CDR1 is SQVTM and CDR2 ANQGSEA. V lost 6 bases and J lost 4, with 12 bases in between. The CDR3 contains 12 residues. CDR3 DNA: TGCAGCGTCAAGACCTGGAGCACTGAAGCTTTCTTT. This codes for CSVKTWSTEAFF.

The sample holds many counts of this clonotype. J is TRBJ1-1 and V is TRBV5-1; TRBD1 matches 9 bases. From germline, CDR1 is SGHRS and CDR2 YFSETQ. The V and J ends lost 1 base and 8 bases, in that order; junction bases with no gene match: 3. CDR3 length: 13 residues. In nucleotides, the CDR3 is TGCGCCAGCAGCTTGACAGGGGGCTGGGAAGCTTTCTTT. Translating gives CASSLTGGWEAFF.

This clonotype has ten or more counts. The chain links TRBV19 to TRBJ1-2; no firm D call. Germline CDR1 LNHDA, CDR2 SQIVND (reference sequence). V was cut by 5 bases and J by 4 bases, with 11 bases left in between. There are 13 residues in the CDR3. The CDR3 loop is CASSGQVIYGYTF. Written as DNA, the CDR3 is TGTGCCAGTAGTGGGCAGGTCATCTATGGCTACACCTTC.

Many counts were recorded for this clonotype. The CDR3 loop reads CASSYINSNQPQHF. CDR3 coding DNA: TGTGCCAGCAGTTACATCAATAGCAATCAGCCCCAGCATTTT. The chain links TRBV6-2 or TRBV6-3 to TRBJ1-5; no firm D call. The CDR3 contains 14 residues. The germline V gene has CDR1 MNHEY and CDR2 SVGEGT. V lost 2 bases and J 0 bases, leaving 5 bases between the germline ends.

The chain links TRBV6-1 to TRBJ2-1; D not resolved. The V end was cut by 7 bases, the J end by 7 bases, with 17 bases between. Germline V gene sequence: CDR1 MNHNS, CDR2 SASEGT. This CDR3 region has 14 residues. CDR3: CASIGFGLPNEQFF. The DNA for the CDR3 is TGTGCCAGCATAGGGTTCGGGCTACCGAATGAGCAGTTCTTC.

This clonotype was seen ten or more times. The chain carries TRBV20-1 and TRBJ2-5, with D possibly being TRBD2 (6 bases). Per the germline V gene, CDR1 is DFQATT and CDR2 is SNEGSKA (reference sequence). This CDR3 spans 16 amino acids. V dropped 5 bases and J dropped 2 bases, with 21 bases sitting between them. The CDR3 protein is CSAVGLIAEHQETQYF. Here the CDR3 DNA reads TGCAGTGCTGTCGGGCTGATAGCGGAACATCAAGAGACCCAGTACTTC.

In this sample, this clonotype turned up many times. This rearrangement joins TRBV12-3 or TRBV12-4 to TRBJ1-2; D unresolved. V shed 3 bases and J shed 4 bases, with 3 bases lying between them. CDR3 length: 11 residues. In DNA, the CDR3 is TGTGCCAGCAGTTTGCTCTATGGCTACACCTTC. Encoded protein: CASSLLYGYTF.

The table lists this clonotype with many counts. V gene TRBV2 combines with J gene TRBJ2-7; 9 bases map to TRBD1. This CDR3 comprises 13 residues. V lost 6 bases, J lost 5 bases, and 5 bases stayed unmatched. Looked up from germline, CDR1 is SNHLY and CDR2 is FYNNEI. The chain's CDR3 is CASSRDRDHEQYF. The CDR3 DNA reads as TGTGCCAGCAGCCGGGACAGGGACCACGAGCAGTACTTC. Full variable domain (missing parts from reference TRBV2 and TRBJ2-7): EPEVTQTPSHQVTQMGQEVILRCVPISNHLYFYWYRQILGQKVEFLVSFYNNEISEKSEIFDDQFSVERPDGSNFTLKIRSTKLEDSAMYFCASSRDRDHEQYFGPGTRLTVT.